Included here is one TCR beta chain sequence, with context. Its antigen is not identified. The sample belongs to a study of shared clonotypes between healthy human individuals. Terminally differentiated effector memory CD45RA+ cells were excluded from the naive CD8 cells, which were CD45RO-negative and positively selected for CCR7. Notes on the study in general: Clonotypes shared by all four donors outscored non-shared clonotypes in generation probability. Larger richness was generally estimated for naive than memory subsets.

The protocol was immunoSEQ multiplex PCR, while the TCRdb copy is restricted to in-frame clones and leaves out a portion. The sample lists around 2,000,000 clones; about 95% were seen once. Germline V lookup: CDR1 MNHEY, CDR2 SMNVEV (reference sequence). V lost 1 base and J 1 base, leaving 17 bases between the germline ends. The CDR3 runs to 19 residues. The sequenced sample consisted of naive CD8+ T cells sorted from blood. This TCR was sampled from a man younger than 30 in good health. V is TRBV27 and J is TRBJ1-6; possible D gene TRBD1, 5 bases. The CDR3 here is CASSLYAGSLSSYNSPLHF. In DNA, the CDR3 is TGTGCCAGCAGTTTATATGCAGGGTCCTTATCGTCCTATAATTCACCCCTCCACTTT.